These 8 T cell receptor beta chains were all obtained from the same sample, sequenced in a study of control samples from healthy donors and cancer patients. TCRdb's copy holds only in-frame clones and misses some; the assay was immunoSEQ multiplex PCR. The profile shows 94,000 or so clones, less than 85% of them singletons. The sample consisted of PBMCs. These receptors all stem from a man aged 65 to 85 with lung cancer.

The chain carries TRBV6-5 and TRBJ1-3, with D perhaps TRBD1 (5 bases). The CDR3 is 15 amino acids. Trimming stripped 5 bases from V and 2 bases from J, with 13 bases between. Germline V gene data show CDR1 as MNHEY and CDR2 as SVGAGI. CDR3 amino acids: CASSPGSSTGNTIYF. CDR3 bases: TGTGCCAGCAGTCCAGGGTCATCCACTGGAAACACCATATATTTT.

This chain links TRBV20-1 with TRBJ2-3; maybe TRBD1 (6 bases). The CDR3 loop spans 10 amino acids. Germline V gene lookup returns CDR1 DFQATT and CDR2 SNEGSKA (reference sequence). Trimming removed 5 bases from V and 7 bases from J, with 7 bases in between. CDR3 coding DNA: TGCAGTGCTGGACAGAATACGCAGTATTTT. Translated, it gives CSAGQNTQYF.

This chain joins TRBV19 and TRBJ1-2; D gene unclear. Trimming removed 6 bases from V and 8 bases from J, with 22 bases in between. CDR1 and CDR2 from the germline V gene are LNHDA and SQIVND (reference sequence). CDR3 length: 15 residues. The CDR3 nucleotides read TGTGCCAGTAGAGAGGCCGTGTCCCCTTTGGGGGGCTACACCTTC. Its protein product is CASREAVSPLGGYTF.

In nucleotides, the CDR3 is TGTGCCAGCAGCCAAGAATCCGACAGGCCCCCCACAGATACGCAGTATTTT. Protein: CASSQESDRPPTDTQYF. The chain recombines TRBV14 with TRBJ2-3; tentatively, D is TRBD1 (6 bases). V was shortened by 0 bases and J by 2 bases, with 15 bases between the two germline ends. The CDR3 loop spans 17 amino acids. In germline, CDR1 is SGHDN, CDR2 FVKESK.

This clone has more than one count but fewer than ten. This sequence joins TRBV12-3 or TRBV12-4 and TRBJ1-2; D not certain. V was trimmed by 8 bases and J by 5 bases, leaving 6 bases between them. The length of the CDR3 is 10 residues. The CDR3 coding sequence is TGTGCCAGCCGGCGATATGGCTACACCTTC. As protein: CASRRYGYTF.

This clone was seen at least ten times. V gene TRBV3-1 (or the pseudogene TRBV3-2) combines with J gene TRBJ1-1, with a weak D call TRBD1 (5 bases). Germline V gene data show CDR1 as LGHDT and CDR2 as YNNKEL (reference sequence). Trimming took 4 bases from V and 7 from J, leaving 10 bases between them. CDR3 length equals 12 residues. The DNA for the CDR3 is TGTGCCAGCAGCCCTGGGGACTATGAAGCTTTCTTT. Amino acid sequence: CASSPGDYEAFF.

The chain is built from TRBV7-8 and TRBJ1-2, with D hard to call. Germline V CDR1 and CDR2: SGHVS, FQNEAQ. The CDR3 loop spans 13 amino acids. V was cut by 1 base and J by 7 bases, with 10 bases left in between. The CDR3 sequence is CASSLGQVGGYTF. In nucleotides, the CDR3 is TGTGCCAGCAGCTTAGGGCAGGTTGGTGGCTACACCTTC.

As regards this clone: The junction departs from germline at one end; a sequencing error may be responsible. CDR3 residues: CASTILGREHRGAVF. The CDR3 DNA follows: TGTGCCAGCACCATTTTAGGCAGGGAACACCGGGGAGCTGTTTTT. This chain joins TRBV6-5 and TRBJ2-2; possibly TRBD1 or TRBD2 for D (5 bases each). Per germline, CDR1 MNHEY and CDR2 SVGAGI. CDR3 length: 15 amino acids.